These 13 T cell receptor beta chains share one sample of origin, sequenced in a study of CD8+ T cells in alopecia areata. Extraction and reverse transcription of RNA yielded cDNA as the sequencing template. Only in-frame clones appear in the TCRdb table, and some are missing; sequencing was by immunoSEQ multiplex PCR. Of more than 200,000 clones listed, roughly 40% are singletons. This sample's treatment: oral pan-JAK inhibitor, 5-10 mg twice daily. Source: CD4+ T cells sorted from blood, taken at approximately week 36, from a patient treated with tofacitinib. Receptors originate from a human donor with alopecia areata.

This chain links TRBV5-1 with TRBJ2-7; possible D gene TRBD1, 6 bases. The germline V gene encodes CDR1 SGHRS and CDR2 YFSETQ. Trimming took off 2 bases at V and 2 bases at J, with 26 bases between the two ends. This CDR3 has 19 amino acids. The CDR3 region is CASSLRTGTGVVLAYEQYF. The CDR3 DNA sequence: TGCGCCAGCAGCTTACGTACAGGGACCGGGGTGGTCCTAGCCTACGAGCAGTACTTC.

V usage is TRBV9 and J usage is TRBJ2-2; 8 nucleotides match TRBD2. Germline loops: CDR1 SGDLS, CDR2 YYNGEE. The CDR3 is 16 amino acids. V lost 0 bases to trimming and J lost 1 base; unmatched junction nucleotides: 2. The CDR3 DNA reads as TGTGCCAGCAGCGTAGTCGGGACTAGGAACACCGGGGAGCTGTTTTTT. This gives the protein CASSVVGTRNTGELFF.

The rearrangement joins TRBV2 to TRBJ2-2; a possible D gene is TRBD1 (5 bases). Trimming pared 6 bases from V and 4 bases from J, leaving 9 bases between. The CDR3 length is 13 residues. Germline assignment: CDR1 SNHLY and CDR2 FYNNEI. The CDR3 DNA reads TGTGCCAGCAGGGGGCAGCTCACCGGGGAGCTGTTTTTT. Protein product: CASRGQLTGELFF.

This clone has only one observation. The V call is TRBV7-2, the J call TRBJ2-1; either TRBD1 or TRBD2 may supply D (5 bases each). The CDR3 is 16 residues long. Germline CDR1 SGHTA, CDR2 FQGNSA. The ends were cut back, 1 base at V and 7 bases at J, with 17 bases in the middle. The DNA of the CDR3 is TGTGCCAGCAGCTTAGTTCTGGGGGTGAGTGTGAATGAGCAGTTCTTC. The encoded protein is CASSLVLGVSVNEQFF. The variable domain in full, with the rest retrieved from reference TRBV7-2 and TRBJ2-1, is GAGVSQSPSNKVTEKGKDVELRCDPISGHTALYWYRQSLGQGLEFLIYFQGNSAPDKSGLPSDRFSAERTGGSVSTLTIQRTQQEDSAVYLCASSLVLGVSVNEQFFGPGTRLTVL.

The V gene is TRBV7-2, the J gene TRBJ2-1; the match to TRBD2 covers 8 bases. The CDR3 spans 17 residues. Germline trimming cut 1 base from V and 7 bases from J; bases unmatched to any gene: 12. The germline V gene encodes CDR1 SGHTA and CDR2 FQGNSA. The CDR3 bases are TGTGCCAGCAGCTTAGAAATCGGTCTCAGCGGGAGTAATGAGCAGTTCTTC. Its translation is CASSLEIGLSGSNEQFF.

For the CDR3, the DNA is TGTGCCAGCACTAAACCGGGACAGGGTGGAACCGGGGAGCTGTTTTTT. Protein: CASTKPGQGGTGELFF. The rearrangement links TRBV6-6 to TRBJ2-2; 9 bases are a match to TRBD1. V trimming: 7 bases; J trimming: 5 bases; junction bases outside the gene matches: 11. The germline V gene has CDR1 MNHNY and CDR2 SVGAGI (reference sequence). CDR3 length equals 16 residues.

This clone was seen more than once but under ten times. This rearrangement joins TRBV5-1 to TRBJ2-5; no clear D gene. Germline CDR1 and CDR2: SGHRS and YFSETQ. The V end was cut by 3 bases, the J end by 4 bases, with 4 bases between. The CDR3 has 11 amino acids. The CDR3 DNA follows: TGCGCCAGCAGCTGGAGAGAGACCCAGTACTTC. Translated: CASSWRETQYF.

The V and J genes are TRBV4-1 and TRBJ2-4, with D unclear. Germline V gene data show CDR1 as MGHRA and CDR2 as YSYEKL. This CDR3 has 14 residues. V lost 4 bases, J lost 7 bases, and 14 bases lay in between. The CDR3, as DNA: TGCGCCAGCAGCCGTACTGGCTTTTTGAACATTCAGTACTTC. Translating gives CASSRTGFLNIQYF.

This clone was counted between two and nine times. The chain is built from TRBV2 and TRBJ2-3, with 16 bases matching TRBD2. Per the germline V gene, CDR1 is SNHLY and CDR2 is FYNNEI. The CDR3 is made up of 16 amino acids. With 7 bases clipped from V and 8 bases from J, the junction kept 9 bases outside the gene matches. The chain's CDR3 is CASIDGTSGRAGTQYF. CDR3 in DNA: TGTGCCAGCATTGATGGGACTAGCGGGAGGGCCGGTACGCAGTATTTT.

This sequence joins TRBV9 and TRBJ1-5; D is undetermined. CDR1 and CDR2 (germline): SGDLS, YYNGEE. Trimming stripped 3 bases from V and 3 bases from J, with 7 bases between. The CDR3 extends over 13 amino acids. The CDR3 sequence is CASSAHTNQPQHF. Here the CDR3 DNA reads TGTGCCAGCAGCGCTCACACCAATCAGCCCCAGCATTTT. Complete variable domain (other parts from reference TRBV9 and TRBJ1-5): DSGVTQTPKHLITATGQRVTLRCSPRSGDLSVYWYQQSLDQGLQFLIQYYNGEERAKGNILERFSAQQFPDLHSELNLSSLELGDSALYFCASSAHTNQPQHFGDGTRLSIL.

The table lists this clone with a few counts. V gene TRBV5-6 combines with J gene TRBJ2-3; TRBD1 is a possible D gene (6 bases). This CDR3 region has 13 residues. Germline CDR1 reads SGHDT; CDR2 reads YYEEEE. Trimming left V 3 bases short and J 4 bases short, with 9 bases between. In DNA, the CDR3 is TGTGCCAGCAGCTCCACAGGGCCAGATACGCAGTATTTT. It translates to CASSSTGPDTQYF.

This clone has more than one count but fewer than ten. The chain joins TRBV6-5 to TRBJ2-3, with D tentatively TRBD2 (5 bases). The CDR3 has 13 amino acids. Per the germline V gene, CDR1 is MNHEY and CDR2 is SVGAGI. Trimming took 7 bases from V and 0 from J, leaving 8 bases between them. Here the CDR3 reads CASKRSSTDTQYF. CDR3 nucleotides: TGTGCCAGCAAGCGGAGTAGCACAGATACGCAGTATTTT.

There are a few counts of this clone. The V call is TRBV19, the J call TRBJ2-1; D may match TRBD1 or TRBD2 (5 bases each). V shed 9 bases and J shed 3 bases, with 15 bases lying between them. The CDR3 runs 14 residues. CDR1 LNHDA and CDR2 SQIVND come from the germline V gene (reference sequence). For the CDR3, the DNA is TGTGCCAGCACCCGGGACCGGTTCTACAATGAGCAGTTCTTC. It specifies CASTRDRFYNEQFF.